This T cell receptor (beta chain) was documented in a study of cytomegalovirus exposure and HLA in healthy donors. This clone was detected many times. Both 60 Vbeta primers and 13 Jbeta primers went into the PCR. Libraries were prepared by immunoSEQ multiplex PCR; TCRdb keeps only in-frame clonotypes and omits some of them. This table holds around 130,000 clones, more than 60% found once. Germline V CDR1 and CDR2: SGHDT, YYEEEE. There are 11 residues in the CDR3. Between the trimmed V and J ends, which lost 5 bases and 8 bases, there was a span of 10 bases. The gene calls are TRBV5-6 and TRBJ1-1; tentatively, D is TRBD1 (5 bases). This TCR came from a woman between 35 and 50 years old in good health and CMV-seropositive. The sequenced sample consisted of PBMCs. This chain's CDR3 is CASSLQGEAFF. CDR3 in DNA: TGTGCCAGCAGTCTTCAGGGAGAAGCTTTCTTT.